This T cell receptor beta chain appears in the sequencing data of a study of T cell responses to AZD1222 COVID-19 vaccine. Study-wide results and limits: Spike regions recognized by vaccine-associated CD4 TCRs spanned the protein, led by 160-218 and 743-854.

Germline CDR1 is DFQATT and CDR2 is SNEGSKA (reference sequence). The V and J ends lost 3 bases and 0 bases, in that order; junction bases with no gene match: 0. CDR3 length: 13 residues. Turning to this clone: No antigen is known for it.

Sequenced by immunoSEQ multiplex PCR; TCRdb stores in-frame clones only, minus some. Of fewer than 150,000 clones in the sample, about 82% were seen once. It was second doses at about 4 or about 12 weeks that were pooled. The source material was peripheral blood, sampled 28 days after the second AZD1222 dose. The TCR comes from an adult who received the AZD1222 COVID-19 vaccine. V usage is TRBV20-1 and J usage is TRBJ2-5; 8 bases are a match to TRBD2. The CDR3 DNA is TGCAGTGCTAGTAGCGGGAACCAAGAGACCCAGTACTTC. It yields the protein CSASSGNQETQYF.